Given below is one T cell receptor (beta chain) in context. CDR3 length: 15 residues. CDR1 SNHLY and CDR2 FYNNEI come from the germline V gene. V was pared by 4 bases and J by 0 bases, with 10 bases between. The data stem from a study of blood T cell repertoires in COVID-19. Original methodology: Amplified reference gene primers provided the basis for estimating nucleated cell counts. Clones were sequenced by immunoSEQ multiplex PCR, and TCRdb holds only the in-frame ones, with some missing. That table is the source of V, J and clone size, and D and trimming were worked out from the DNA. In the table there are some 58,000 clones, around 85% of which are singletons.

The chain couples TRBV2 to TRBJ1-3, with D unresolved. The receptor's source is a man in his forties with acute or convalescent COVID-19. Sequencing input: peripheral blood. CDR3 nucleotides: TGTGCCAGCAGTGGGAGGTCCTACTCTGGAAACACCATATATTTT. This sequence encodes CASSGRSYSGNTIYF.